This T cell receptor (beta chain) derives from a study of blood T cell repertoires in COVID-19. For the study at large: Samples came from the United States, Italy and Spain, spanning acute and convalescent COVID-19. T cells, B-cell-depleted T cells, or PBMCs supplied cDNA or gDNA.

The V and J ends lost 5 bases and 6 bases respectively, with 8 bases between them. The CDR3 runs to 12 residues. CDR1 SGHTA and CDR2 FQGTGA come from the germline V gene. Original processing methods: Amplification with reference gene primers provided the estimates of nucleated cell counts. Here immunoSEQ multiplex PCR was the method, and the copy in TCRdb shows in-frame clones only, minus some. The D gene and trimming were derived from the DNA, and the V and J assignments and clone size from that table. The table has some 200,000 clones, approximately 82% seen once. Categorization into cohorts depended on clinical history that participants reported.

This chain uses TRBV7-3 with TRBJ2-1; no firm D call. This TCR came from a woman aged 50 to 60 who had recovered from COVID-19. Specimen: PBMCs or T cells enriched from blood (not recorded which). DNA of the CDR3: TGTGCCAGCAGCCAAAACGGCAATGAGCAGTTCTTC. Translated, it gives CASSQNGNEQFF.